This is a list of T cell receptor beta chains from one sample in a study of cytomegalovirus exposure and HLA in healthy donors. Repertoires were generated with immunoSEQ multiplex PCR, while TCRdb's copy carries only in-frame clones and drops some. The sample contains 150,000 or so clones, roughly 78% of which appear only once. Sequencing input: PBMCs. Receptor source: a man in his forties in good health and CMV-seropositive. Both conserved end residues are trimmed from each CDR3. Each record gives: clone size, V gene, J gene, CDR3 protein. Only some rows state a clone size, as once, few, many or a class for expanded clones.

.	TRBV6-1	TRBJ1-2	ASSERGLNGYT
.	TRBV6-1	TRBJ2-5	ASTQGQGWETQY
few	TRBV6-1	TRBJ2-6	ASSEPGRGANVLT
.	TRBV7-9	TRBJ1-6	ASSRGQVDSPLH
.	TRBV5-1	TRBJ2-1	ASSLVGYEQF
once	TRBV19	TRBJ1-5	ASSDGFLNQPQH
.	TRBV28	TRBJ1-2	ASSFTSRNYGYT
.	TRBV7-2	TRBJ2-5	ASSLAPGLASTQY
.	TRBV7-8	TRBJ1-5	ASSLEGGQGGQPQH
.	TRBV7-9	TRBJ1-1	ASSSTRGLNTEAF
.	TRBV6-5	TRBJ1-1	ASSYSSRGEAF
few	TRBV18	TRBJ1-5	ASSQGQGGDQPQH
.	TRBV19	TRBJ1-2	ASTPVGAANYGYT
.	TRBV5-4	TRBJ2-1	ASSVDLPGRDEQF
.	TRBV4-3	TRBJ2-1	ASSQERLALSYNEQF
.	TRBV7-9	TRBJ2-5	ASSSAGGETQY
few	TRBV9	TRBJ2-1	ASSVVSGGVRNEQF
.	TRBV2	TRBJ1-1	ASSFGHLNTEAF
.	TRBV12-5	TRBJ2-3	ATSTPADTQY
.	TRBV29-1	TRBJ1-2	SVEDVRGYT
.	TRBV5-4	TRBJ2-5	ASSLVSGGQETQY
.	TRBV29-1	TRBJ2-5	SVDARLAGTGETQY
once	TRBV10-3	TRBJ1-5	AISGQGPNQPQH
few	TRBV9	TRBJ1-5	ASSPDGLNQPQH
.	TRBV6-6	.	ASSVAGGSYEQY
.	TRBV7-9	TRBJ2-7	ASSVDQGRGYEQY
few	TRBV27	TRBJ1-2	ASSFDRDYGYT
.	TRBV15	TRBJ1-5	ATSSSLGLRGKDQPQH
once	TRBV2	TRBJ2-5	ATRSGTAQETQY
.	TRBV25-1	TRBJ2-2	ASSEGGTANTGELF
.	TRBV12-5	TRBJ2-7	ASGQSTREQY
.	TRBV25-1	TRBJ1-1	ASSDMDSTEAF
.	TRBV12-5	TRBJ2-3	ASGLGQSSTDTQY
.	TRBV5-4	TRBJ1-1	ASSLSRGGVAF
.	TRBV25-1	TRBJ1-3	ASSESPRAGNTIY
.	TRBV13	TRBJ1-2	ASSFPGQAYGYT
.	TRBV18	TRBJ2-2	ASSQTGTAAGGGELF
once	TRBV4-1	TRBJ1-2	ASSQGAGGYGYT
few	TRBV19	TRBJ2-2	ASSIGLGGGVGGELF
few	TRBV4-3	TRBJ1-2	ASSQDRGTRGYT
.	TRBV7-6	TRBJ1-2	ASSPRPIGGYT
.	TRBV7-8	.	ASSLQTSGVSYEQY
.	TRBV7-2	TRBJ1-6	ASSPDGSSYNSPLH
few	TRBV9	TRBJ2-3	ASSPGTFLSTDTQY
.	TRBV7-2	TRBJ1-5	ASSFAGTLPYTNQPQH
.	TRBV6-6	TRBJ2-7	ASSYSIRGGFDEQY
.	TRBV5-4	TRBJ2-7	ASSPGQGGASYEQY
.	TRBV5-4	TRBJ1-2	ASSGARGDYGYT
.	TRBV5-1	TRBJ2-1	ASGESRGSNEQF
.	TRBV7-3	TRBJ2-1	ASSPLGLAVGEQF
.	TRBV2	TRBJ2-5	ASGGTGVQETQY
.	TRBV7-6	TRBJ2-1	ASSNGQEQMQF
.	TRBV5-1	.	ASSSTSYEQY